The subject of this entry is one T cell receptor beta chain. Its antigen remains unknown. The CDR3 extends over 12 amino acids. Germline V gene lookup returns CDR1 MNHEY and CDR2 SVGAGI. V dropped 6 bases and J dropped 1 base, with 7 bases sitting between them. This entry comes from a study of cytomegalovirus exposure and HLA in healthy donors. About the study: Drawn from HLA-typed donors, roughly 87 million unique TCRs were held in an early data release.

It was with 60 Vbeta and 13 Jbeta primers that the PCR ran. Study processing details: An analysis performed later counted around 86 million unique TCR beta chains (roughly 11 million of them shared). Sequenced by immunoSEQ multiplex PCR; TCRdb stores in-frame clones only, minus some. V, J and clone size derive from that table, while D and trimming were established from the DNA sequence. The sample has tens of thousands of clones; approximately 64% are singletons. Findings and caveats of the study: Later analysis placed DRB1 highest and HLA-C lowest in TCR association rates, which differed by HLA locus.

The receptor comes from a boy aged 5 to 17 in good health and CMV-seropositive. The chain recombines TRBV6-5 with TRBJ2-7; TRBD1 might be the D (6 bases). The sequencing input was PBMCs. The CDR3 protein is CASRTGSYEQYF. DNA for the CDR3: TGTGCCAGCAGGACAGGATCCTACGAGCAGTACTTC.